This T cell receptor beta chain was identified during a study of cytomegalovirus exposure and HLA in healthy donors. Clones were read by immunoSEQ multiplex PCR, and TCRdb kept only the in-frame ones, dropping some. The table shows approximately 300,000 clones, with about nine tenths occurring only once. The V gene lost 2 bases and the J gene lost 5 bases, with 11 bases spanning the gap. Germline V gives CDR1 MGHRA, CDR2 YSYEKL. CDR3 length: 14 residues. The TCR was taken from a woman in her late teens or twenties in good health and CMV-seronegative. Sequencing input: PBMCs. This rearrangement joins TRBV4-1 to TRBJ2-3; D might be TRBD2 (6 bases). DNA of the CDR3: TGCGCCAGCAGCCAACCGGGAGTTGAAGATACGCAGTATTTT. It encodes CASSQPGVEDTQYF.